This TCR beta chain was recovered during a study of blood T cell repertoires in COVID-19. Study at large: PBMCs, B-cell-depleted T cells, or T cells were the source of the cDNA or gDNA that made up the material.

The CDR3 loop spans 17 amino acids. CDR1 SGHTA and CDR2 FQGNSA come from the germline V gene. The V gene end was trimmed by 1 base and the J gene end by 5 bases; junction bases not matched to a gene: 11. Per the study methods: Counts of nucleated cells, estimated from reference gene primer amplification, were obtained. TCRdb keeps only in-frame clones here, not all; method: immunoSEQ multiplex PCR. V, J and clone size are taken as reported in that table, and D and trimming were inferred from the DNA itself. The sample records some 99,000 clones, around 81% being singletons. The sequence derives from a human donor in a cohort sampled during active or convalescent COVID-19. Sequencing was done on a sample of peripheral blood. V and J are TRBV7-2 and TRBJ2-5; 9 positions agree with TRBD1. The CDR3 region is CASSLETWDRDGETQYF. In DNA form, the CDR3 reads TGTGCCAGCAGCTTAGAGACTTGGGACAGGGATGGGGAGACCCAGTACTTC.